Described below is a single TCR beta chain sequence and its context. Its binding antigen is unknown. No base quality information exists; no much larger clone differs at one position. Healthy HIV-negative adults with no recently reported acute infections or vaccinations were included as donors. All donors were Caucasian adults living in Nashville, Tennessee, USA. Magnetic negative selection was used to enrich CD4+ T cells, after which naive cells were positively selected on CD45RA and the negative fraction became the memory subset. Blood was collected by leukapheresis, and PBMCs were isolated by Ficoll-Histopaque density gradient centrifugation and then cryopreserved in liquid nitrogen vapor phase. Analytical flow cytometry was used to check the purity and quantity of each magnetically sorted T cell population. From each sorted fraction, genomic DNA was isolated and quantified by UV absorbance on a Nanodrop 2000c.

V gives up 5 bases and J gives up 0 bases, and the segment between their germline ends measures 7 bases. CDR1 and CDR2, looked up from the germline V gene, are SGHTA and FQGNSA. Its CDR3 holds 13 amino acids, cysteine through phenylalanine. Only CDR3 DNA remains: 39 bases, in frame from the first base. Using the deep immunoSEQ assay, TCR CDR3 regions were amplified from genomic DNA by multiplex PCR. Genomic DNA extracted from each cell subset was distributed evenly over all wells of several immunoSEQ 96-well plates, and each plate served as one replicate. For sorted subsets, 150 to 250 ng of genomic DNA, equivalent to around 30,000 T cell genomes, went into each replicate PCR. Purified libraries were measured with a Qubit 3.0 fluorometer, size-checked on a Bioanalyzer 2100, and measured again with the KAPA Library Quantification kit. Every immunoSEQ 96-well plate was sequenced on a dedicated single-read 150-cycle Illumina NextSeq 550 flow cell. Concerning the study's data processing: Because the immunoSEQ output held only junctional sequences and lacked quality scores, the filtering could not match the filtering applied to full-length reads. Sequences were annotated with PyIR, a Python wrapper for IgBLAST v1.9, using IMGT germline references to assign V/J genes and CDR3. Reads with weak V/J assignments (E-value above 1e-6), missing CDR3, stop codons, out-of-frame junctions, or ambiguous translated residues were removed. V3J clonotypes were defined as sequences sharing an identical inferred V gene, J gene, and CDR3 amino acid sequence. The percentage overlap between two repertoires was calculated by dividing the number of shared unique clonotypes by the size of the smaller repertoire. Richness of each repertoire was evaluated using RTK rarefaction, the Chao1 estimator, and Recon v2.1 estimates of unobserved clonotypes. Generation probabilities were computed with OLGA for all TCRbeta clonotypes obtained by the gDNA method from four donors. This immuneACCESS table, as held by TCRdb, lists in-frame sequences with V and J called but not all clones. Of the missing ones, under half trace to an unresolved V gene in checked studies; the others have no known cause. From that table come the V and J calls and clone size; the DNA was used to work out D and trimming. This sample lists about a million clones; approximately 72% were detected once. 1.2% to 1.5% of the sample is in the top ten clones.

The data derive from a study of shared clonotypes between healthy human individuals (dated by TCRdb to about 2020). The study in broad terms: The cohort included three men and two women between 18 and 49 years of age. Leukapheresis yielded between about 0.8 and 9.5 billion PBMCs per donor. To increase sequencing depth and limit assay-specific biases, TCR repertoire library preparation and sequencing were carried out by different laboratories using diverse techniques. Blood TCR repertoires of a handful of healthy adults were deeply sequenced to estimate repertoire size and the extent of clonotype sharing between individuals. Per donor, three plates each were used for CD4 naive and CD4 memory, two for CD8 naive, and one for CD8 memory. Summary of the overall study and its limitations: Rarefaction of sorted-subset datasets indicated incomplete sequencing despite the large sequencing depth. Pairwise subsampling led to the expectation that sequencing depth would affect the degree of clonotype sharing among donors. Larger estimated clonotype richness was generally found for naive subsets than for memory subsets. Compared with non-shared clonotypes, clonotypes shared by all four sorted-subset donors had higher generation probabilities. Across a handful of donors, about 4.5% of naive CD4, 3.5% of naive CD8, 2% to 2.5% of memory CD4, and under 0.45% of memory CD8 clonotypes were shared. Only blood was sampled, and tissue TCR repertoires likely differ from those in blood. The small number of donors limited the genetic and exposure-history diversity represented.

The sequence came from a man between 18 and 29 years old in good health. The sequenced sample consisted of memory CD4+ T cells sorted from blood. The intended sense of this specimen's cell subset or site label: CD45RA-negative fraction. The chain is made from TRBV7-2 and TRBJ1-2; no D segment can be confidently identified. The CDR3 loop reads CASSGYTNYGYTF. In nucleotides, the sequence is TGTGCCAGCAGCGGATACACTAACTATGGCTACACCTTC.